These T cell receptor beta chains were read from a single sample in a study of T cell changes during pregnancy in multiple sclerosis. Method: immunoSEQ multiplex PCR; TCRdb's copy keeps in-frame clones and lacks some. The table has about 70,000 clones, roughly nine tenths seen once. Sample: peripheral blood, taken in the third trimester of pregnancy. These TCRs come from a female donor with multiple sclerosis, enrolled in a pregnancy study. CDR3s include the opening cysteine and the closing phenylalanine or tryptophan. D genes are given only for firm matches. Clone size appears in some rows only: once, few, many, or a class for an expanded clone.

v_gene	d_gene	abundance	j_gene	CDR3aa	CDR3nt
TRBV7-2	TRBD2	.	TRBJ2-7	CASSSKGWGLAGLYEQYF	TGTGCCAGCAGCTCCAAAGGGTGGGGACTAGCGGGACTCTACGAGCAGTACTTC
TRBV19	TRBD2	.	TRBJ2-3	CASSMLSGGADTQYF	TGTGCCAGTAGTATGTTAAGCGGGGGGGCCGATACGCAGTATTTT
TRBV7-9	.	.	TRBJ2-5	CASSLAGGSGETQYF	TGTGCCAGCAGCTTAGCCGGGGGAAGCGGAGAGACCCAGTACTTC
TRBV28	TRBD1	few	TRBJ1-5	CASSWGTGGHQPQHF	TGTGCCAGCAGCTGGGGCACAGGGGGCCATCAGCCCCAGCATTTT
TRBV5-1	.	.	TRBJ2-5	CASSLLRGETQYF	TGCGCCAGCAGCTTGTTACGAGGGGAGACCCAGTACTTC
TRBV5-8	TRBD1	.	TRBJ1-4	CASSSGTGGTIANEKLFF	TGTGCCAGCAGCTCCGGGACAGGGGGCACGATAGCTAATGAAAAACTGTTTTTT
TRBV2	TRBD2	.	TRBJ2-1	CANREGHNNEQFF	TGTGCCAATCGGGAGGGCCACAACAATGAGCAGTTCTTC
TRBV2	TRBD1	.	TRBJ2-2	CVAQGAPGNTGELFF	TGTGTTGCCCAGGGGGCGCCTGGGAACACCGGGGAGCTGTTTTTT
TRBV30	.	.	TRBJ1-2	CAWTEANYGYTF	TGTGCCTGGACAGAGGCTAACTATGGCTACACCTTC
TRBV14	.	.	TRBJ2-7	CASSQDYGQGFYEQYF	TGTGCCAGCAGCCAAGATTACGGGCAGGGGTTTTACGAGCAGTACTTC
TRBV10-3	TRBD2	.	TRBJ2-7	CAISGASSGSSYEQYF	TGTGCCATCAGTGGCGCCTCTAGCGGGAGCTCCTACGAGCAGTACTTC
TRBV6-5	TRBD1	.	TRBJ1-5	CASSHGQGSSQPQHF	TGTGCCAGCAGTCACGGACAGGGGTCATCTCAGCCCCAGCATTTT
TRBV9	TRBD1	once	TRBJ2-7	CASSPGTGEEQYF	TGTGCCAGCAGCCCGGGGACAGGGGAAGAGCAGTACTTC
TRBV6-1	TRBD1	.	TRBJ1-1	CASSDPTGGDTEAFF	TGTGCCAGCAGTGATCCGACAGGGGGGGACACTGAAGCTTTCTTT
TRBV5-1	.	.	TRBJ1-5	CASSLDGGGQPQHF	TGCGCCAGCAGCTTGGATGGGGGCGGGCAGCCCCAGCATTTT
TRBV27	.	.	TRBJ2-2	CASSFRGSGLETGELFF	TGTGCCAGCAGTTTTCGGGGAAGCGGGTTAGAGACCGGGGAGCTGTTTTTT
TRBV7-9	.	.	TRBJ2-3	CASSFPSVRLTDTQYF	TGTGCCAGCAGCTTCCCTTCGGTGCGGCTCACAGATACGCAGTATTTT
TRBV7-5	.	.	TRBJ1-1	CVRSPREVQVGTEAFF	TGTGTCAGAAGCCCCCGGGAGGTACAAGTGGGCACTGAAGCTTTCTTT
TRBV10-3	.	.	TRBJ2-2	CAISESTGFANTGELFF	TGTGCCATCAGTGAGTCCACAGGGTTCGCGAACACCGGGGAGCTGTTTTTT
TRBV30	.	once	TRBJ2-7	CAWSGGFEKQYF	TGTGCCTGGTCCGGGGGATTTGAGAAGCAGTACTTC
TRBV19	TRBD1	.	TRBJ1-5	CASSIWTGSNQPQHF	TGTGCCAGTAGTATTTGGACAGGAAGCAATCAGCCCCAGCATTTT
TRBV14	.	.	TRBJ1-1	CASSAQGNTEAFF	TGTGCCAGCAGCGCACAGGGTAACACTGAAGCTTTCTTT
TRBV19	.	.	TRBJ1-1	CASRRKPEAFF	TGTGCCAGTAGGCGGAAGCCCGAAGCTTTCTTT
TRBV28	TRBD1	.	TRBJ1-1	CASSPIIRQGASTEAFF	TGTGCCAGCAGTCCAATTATCAGACAGGGGGCATCCACTGAAGCTTTCTTT
TRBV7-9	.	.	TRBJ1-2	CASSFEGDYGYTF	TGTGCCAGCAGCTTTGAGGGGGACTATGGCTACACCTTC
TRBV5-6	TRBD1	.	TRBJ2-7	CASSPSEGQGPYEQYF	TGTGCCAGCAGTCCCTCGGAGGGACAGGGGCCCTACGAGCAGTACTTC
TRBV4-3	.	.	TRBJ2-3	CASSQDSGTSTDTQYF	TGCGCCAGCAGCCAAGATAGCGGAACTAGCACAGATACGCAGTATTTT
TRBV2	.	few	TRBJ2-7	CASRGLVSYEQYF	TGTGCCAGCAGGGGACTCGTCTCCTACGAGCAGTACTTC
TRBV5-1	.	.	TRBJ2-3	CASSLADTQYF	TGCGCCAGCAGCTTGGCGGATACGCAGTATTTT
TRBV19	.	.	TRBJ2-2	CASSIGLTSGTGELFF	TGTGCCAGTAGTATCGGGCTTACCAGCGGCACCGGGGAGCTGTTTTTT
TRBV2	TRBD2	.	TRBJ2-7	CASRTTGTSGRVGEAYEQYF	TGTGCCAGCAGAACCACCGGGACTAGCGGGAGAGTCGGGGAAGCCTACGAGCAGTACTTC
TRBV12-2	.	.	TRBJ2-7	CASRFRFGTGRWNEQYF	TGTGCAAGTCGCTTTAGATTCGGGACAGGGAGGTGGAACGAGCAGTACTTC
TRBV29-1	.	.	TRBJ2-3	CSVDIASLTDTQYF	TGCAGCGTTGATATAGCTAGCCTCACAGATACGCAGTATTTT
TRBV18	.	.	TRBJ2-7	CASSPPTGQHEQYF	TGTGCCAGCTCACCCCCTACCGGACAGCACGAGCAGTACTTC
TRBV27	.	once	TRBJ2-7	CASSPPSYEQYF	TGTGCCAGCAGTCCTCCCTCCTACGAGCAGTACTTC
TRBV6-4	.	.	TRBJ2-1	CASSDGAYNEQFF	TGTGCCAGCAGCGACGGAGCCTACAATGAGCAGTTCTTC
TRBV19	.	once	TRBJ2-7	CASSITSTYEQYF	TGTGCCAGTAGTATAACTAGTACCTACGAGCAGTACTTC
TRBV7-2	TRBD1	.	TRBJ1-2	CASSPPAWTGTYGYTF	TGTGCCAGCAGCCCCCCAGCTTGGACAGGGACCTATGGCTACACCTTC
TRBV6-1	TRBD2	.	TRBJ2-7	CASSEGPGGASYEQYF	TGTGCCAGCAGTGAAGGCCCGGGAGGCGCCTCCTACGAGCAGTACTTC
TRBV9	TRBD2	.	TRBJ2-1	CASSGTSGTEQFF	TGTGCCAGCAGCGGGACTAGCGGAACTGAGCAGTTCTTC
TRBV12-5	TRBD1	few	TRBJ1-1	CASGLDGQGYGRTEAFF	TGTGCTAGTGGTTTGGACGGACAGGGCTACGGGCGCACTGAAGCTTTCTTT
TRBV4-1	.	.	TRBJ2-5	CASSSGVSIETQYF	TGCGCCAGCAGTTCAGGGGTCTCGATCGAGACCCAGTACTTC